This TCR beta chain derives from a study of blood T cell repertoires in COVID-19. Across the study: From the United States, Italy and Spain came samples of acute and convalescent COVID-19. T cells, B-cell-depleted T cells, or PBMCs supplied cDNA or gDNA.

Original processing notes: How many nucleated cells were present was estimated from reference gene primer amplification. Generated by immunoSEQ multiplex PCR, the TCRdb table keeps only in-frame clones and is missing some. V, J and clone size are taken as reported in that table, and D and trimming were inferred from the DNA itself. The top ten clones hold around 1.1% of a sample with approximately 93,000 clones, about 90% of them seen once. CDR1 is LNHDA and CDR2 is SQIVND in the germline V gene (reference sequence). V dropped 6 bases and J dropped 4 bases, with 20 bases sitting between them. This CDR3 region has 16 residues.

The clonotype comes from a human donor in a cohort sampled during active COVID-19. This chain joins TRBV19 and TRBJ2-3, with D maybe TRBD2 (5 bases). What was sequenced was peripheral blood. The DNA for the CDR3 is TGTGCCAGTAGCCCCCCCTTCGGCGGGTCCCCAGATACGCAGTATTTT. Translating gives CASSPPFGGSPDTQYF.